These 22 T cell receptor beta chains share one sample of origin, sequenced in a study of CD8 T cell repertoires and HIV-1 epitope variants (dated by TCRdb to between 2020 and 2021). The library came from the immunoSEQ multiplex PCR assay. TCRdb took this table from immuneACCESS and kept in-frame rearrangements with V and J called. Such tables lack part of the clones; where checked against another copy, unresolved V genes explain under half of the gap, and the rest is unexplained. In this sample the table shows some 87,000 clones, over 70% of which occur a single time. About 26% of the sample goes to the ten largest clones. The sample comprised uncultured baseline CD8+ T cells from peripheral blood mononuclear cells (PBMCs). Every receptor here comes from a male donor with HIV.

V is TRBV27 and J is TRBJ2-1, with TRBD1 matching over 11 bases. This CDR3 region has 15 residues. CDR1 and CDR2 (germline): MNHEY, SMNVEV (reference sequence). V was clipped by 3 bases and J by 2 bases; unmatched bases: 0. CDR3 region: CASSLDRGPYNEQFF. CDR3 DNA: TGTGCCAGCAGTTTGGACAGGGGGCCCTACAATGAGCAGTTCTTC.

The chain recombines TRBV5-8 with TRBJ2-7; D is undetermined. This CDR3 has 12 residues. Germline CDR1 SGHTS, CDR2 YDEGEE. V lost 6 bases and J lost 0, with 7 bases in between. CDR3 amino acids: CASKGISYEQYF. The CDR3 DNA reads TGTGCCAGCAAAGGGATCTCCTACGAGCAGTACTTC.

This clone appeared a few times. Other DNA sequences of this sample code for an identical CDR3. The chain uses TRBV7-9 and TRBJ2-3; maybe TRBD2 (5 bases). The V gene lost 5 bases and the J gene lost 2 bases, with 11 bases spanning the gap. The CDR3 has 14 amino acids. Germline V lookup: CDR1 SEHNR, CDR2 FQNEAQ (reference sequence). CDR3 sequence: CASSTSGNTDTQYF. CDR3 sequence (DNA): TGTGCCAGCAGCACCAGCGGTAACACAGATACGCAGTATTTT.

V usage is TRBV2 and J usage is TRBJ2-3, with 14 bases aligning to TRBD2. The CDR3 is 16 residues long. With 10 bases clipped from V and 2 bases from J, the junction kept 8 bases outside the gene matches. Looked up from germline, CDR1 is SNHLY and CDR2 is FYNNEI. CDR3 sequence (DNA): TGTGCCACCAGATCGGGACTAGCGGGGGACACAGATACGCAGTATTTT. Its protein product is CATRSGLAGDTDTQYF.

V is TRBV7-8 and J is TRBJ1-3, with unresolved D. Germline V CDR1 and CDR2: SGHVS, FQNEAQ. CDR3 length: 14 residues. V gave up 1 base and J gave up 0 bases, with 4 bases separating them. CDR3 sequence reads: CASSLVLSGNTIYF. The CDR3 nucleotides read TGTGCCAGCAGCTTAGTACTCTCTGGAAACACCATATATTTT.

This clone was recorded a few times. This chain joins TRBV5-4 and TRBJ1-1; 10 positions match TRBD1. The CDR3 loop spans 16 amino acids. Germline CDR1 is SGHNT and CDR2 is YYREEE (reference sequence). V shed 2 bases, J shed 3 bases, and the junction held 7 bases outside the gene matches. This CDR3 is CASSLKGTGDDTEAFF. CDR3 sequence (DNA): TGTGCCAGCAGCTTAAAAGGGACAGGGGACGACACTGAAGCTTTCTTT.

This clone was observed a few times. The chain has TRBV7-9 and TRBJ1-5; unclear D gene. Germline CDR1 and CDR2: SEHNR and FQNEAQ (reference sequence). Trimming removed 3 bases from V and 3 bases from J, with 9 bases in between. The CDR3 is 14 amino acids. As DNA, the CDR3 is TGTGCCAGCAGCTTCGACACACCCAATCAGCCCCAGCATTTT. It encodes CASSFDTPNQPQHF.

This chain links TRBV28 with TRBJ1-3; possible D gene TRBD1, 6 bases. The V and J ends lost 5 bases and 4 bases respectively, with 12 bases between them. The CDR3 length is 14 residues. Germline CDR1 reads MDHEN; CDR2 reads SYDVKM. Here the CDR3 DNA reads TGTGCCAGCAGTCCAGGGGAGAGGGGAAACACCATATATTTT. This translates into CASSPGERGNTIYF.

A few counts support this clone. The chain carries TRBV5-1 and TRBJ2-3, with TRBD2 identical over 13 bases. J lost 5 bases, V lost 0 bases, and 6 bases had no gene match. Germline values: CDR1 SGHRS, CDR2 YFSETQ. This CDR3 comprises 17 residues. CDR3 protein: CASSLVTSGGAEDTQYF. The CDR3 region has the DNA TGCGCCAGCAGCTTGGTCACTAGCGGGGGGGCAGAAGATACGCAGTATTTT.

This sequence joins TRBV6-5 and TRBJ1-1, with a tentative D call TRBD1 (5 bases). The germline V and J ends were trimmed by 3 bases and 7 bases, with 9 bases remaining between them. The CDR3 runs 12 residues. Germline-derived CDR1 and CDR2 are MNHEY and SVGAGI. The CDR3 DNA sequence: TGTGCCAGCAGTTATCAGGGTATTGAAGCTTTCTTT. This codes for CASSYQGIEAFF.

The V call is TRBV28, the J call TRBJ1-5; the D gene is possibly TRBD1 (6 bases). Per germline, CDR1 MDHEN and CDR2 SYDVKM. This CDR3 has 13 amino acids. Trimming left V 6 bases short and J 9 bases short, with 15 bases between. The CDR3 reads CASSLTGTPPQHF. The CDR3 region has the DNA TGTGCCAGCAGCCTCACAGGGACCCCGCCCCAGCATTTT.

The J gene is TRBJ2-7, the V gene TRBV15; 7 bases match TRBD1. Germline V gene lookup returns CDR1 LNHNV and CDR2 YYDKDF (reference sequence). This CDR3 has 15 residues. Losses at the gene ends were 3 bases for V and 6 bases for J; bases not matched to a gene: 11. CDR3 DNA sequence: TGTGCCACCAGCAGGGTGGTAACAGGGGTAGGCGAGCAGTACTTC. It yields the protein CATSRVVTGVGEQYF.

The chain is built from TRBV27 and TRBJ2-7; D unresolved. From germline, CDR1 is MNHEY and CDR2 SMNVEV (reference sequence). The CDR3 is 14 residues long. Between the trimmed V and J ends, which lost 7 bases and 0 bases, there was a span of 13 bases. CDR3 DNA: TGTGCCAGCACTTCTGGACGGAACTCCTACGAGCAGTACTTC. This codes for CASTSGRNSYEQYF.

This sequence joins TRBV6-5 and TRBJ2-1; D unresolved. The CDR3 is made up of 13 amino acids. Trimming pared 0 bases from V and 7 bases from J, leaving 7 bases between. Germline V gives CDR1 MNHEY, CDR2 SVGAGI. CDR3 bases: TGTGCCAGCAGTTACTCGACTGAGAATGAGCAGTTCTTC. Protein: CASSYSTENEQFF.

This clone was detected a few times. CDR3: CASSLALSLTSSSYEQYF. The CDR3, as DNA: TGCGCCAGCAGCTTGGCCTTATCTTTAACATCGTCCTCCTACGAGCAGTACTTC. This sequence joins TRBV5-1 and TRBJ2-7; D remains ambiguous. The CDR3 consists of 18 residues. Germline V gene data show CDR1 as SGHRS and CDR2 as YFSETQ. Trimming took off 0 bases at V and 0 bases at J, with 19 bases between the two ends.

The chain is built from TRBV6-5 and TRBJ2-7; 8 nucleotides align to TRBD1. The trim removed 7 bases at V and 0 bases at J, leaving 8 bases unmatched. This CDR3 is 15 amino acids long. Germline CDR1 is MNHEY and CDR2 is SVGAGI. CDR3 sequence: CASTNRGLGSYEQYF. In DNA form, the CDR3 reads TGTGCCAGCACCAACAGGGGGTTGGGCTCCTACGAGCAGTACTTC.

The genes are TRBV5-5 and TRBJ1-3, with D perhaps TRBD1 (5 bases). This CDR3 is 14 amino acids long. The germline CDR1 and CDR2 sequences are SGHKS and YYEKEE (reference sequence). Between the trimmed V and J ends, which lost 5 bases and 0 bases, there was a span of 9 bases. This CDR3 reads CASRSDISGNTIYF. In DNA form, the CDR3 reads TGTGCCAGCAGGTCGGACATCTCTGGAAACACCATATATTTT.

The chain has TRBV6-5 and TRBJ2-7, with D unresolved. This CDR3 has 10 amino acids. The germline CDR1 and CDR2 sequences are MNHEY and SVGAGI. V lost 3 bases, J lost 6 bases, and 3 bases lay in between. CDR3 region: CASSYSEQYF. CDR3 nucleotide sequence: TGTGCCAGCAGTTATTCCGAGCAGTACTTC.

This CDR3 is CASTGYTEAFF. The DNA for the CDR3 is TGTGCCAGCACCGGGTACACTGAAGCTTTCTTT. This chain connects TRBV6-1 to TRBJ1-1; D unclear. This CDR3 region has 11 residues. Per germline, CDR1 MNHNS and CDR2 SASEGT. V shed 7 bases and J shed 3 bases, with 6 bases lying between them.

A word on this clone: One end of the junction fails to match germline, which may point to a read error. The chain employs TRBV7-7 and TRBJ2-1; TRBD2 agrees at 7 bases. Germline V CDR1 and CDR2: SSHAT, FNYEAQ (reference sequence). This CDR3 contains 14 residues. The CDR3 protein is CASSLAGRDNEQFF. CDR3 DNA sequence: TGTGCTAGCAGCTTAGCGGGTCGCGACAATGAGCAGTTCTTC.

The chain combines TRBV4-1 with TRBJ2-3; possibly TRBD1 or TRBD2 for D (6 bases each). Trimming left V 4 bases short and J 4 bases short, with 24 bases between. Germline V gene lookup returns CDR1 MGHRA and CDR2 YSYEKL. The length of the CDR3 is 18 residues. The DNA of the CDR3 is TGCGCCAGCAGCCTCGAGGGGGGACATACTAGTGTCTCAGATACGCAGTATTTT. Its protein is CASSLEGGHTSVSDTQYF.

This clone was seen a few times. The V gene is TRBV25-1, the J gene TRBJ1-1; D gene uncertain. CDR3 length equals 14 residues. Germline CDR1 reads MGHDK; CDR2 reads SYGVNS. Between the trimmed V and J ends, which lost 4 bases and 4 bases, there was a span of 13 bases. CDR3 sequence: CASSAFSLGTEAFF. CDR3 DNA: TGTGCCAGCAGTGCGTTTTCCCTCGGCACTGAAGCTTTCTTT.